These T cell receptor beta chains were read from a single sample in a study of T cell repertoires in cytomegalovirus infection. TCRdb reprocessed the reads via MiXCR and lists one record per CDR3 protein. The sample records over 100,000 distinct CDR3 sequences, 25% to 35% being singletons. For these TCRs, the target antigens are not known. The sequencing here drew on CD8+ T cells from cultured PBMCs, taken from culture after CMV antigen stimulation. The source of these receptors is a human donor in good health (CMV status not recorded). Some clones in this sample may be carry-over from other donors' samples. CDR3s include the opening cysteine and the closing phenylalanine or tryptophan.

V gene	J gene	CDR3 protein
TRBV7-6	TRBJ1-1	CASSSTTVLNTEAFF
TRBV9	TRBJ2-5	CASSRQGIGETQYF
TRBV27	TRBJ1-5	CASSWGRGGFEPQHF
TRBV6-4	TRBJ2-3	CASSDSPVIGAGDTDTQYF
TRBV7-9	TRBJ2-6	CASSSRDFYSGANVLTF
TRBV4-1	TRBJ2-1	CASSLGVYNEQFF
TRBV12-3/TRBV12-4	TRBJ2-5	CASSLRSEQETQYF
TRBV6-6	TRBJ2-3	CASSYVGTTDTQYF
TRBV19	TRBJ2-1	CASSTPSDEQFF
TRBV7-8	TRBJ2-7	CASRASSGGANEQYF
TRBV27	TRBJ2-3	CASSRTGTPSVTDTQYF
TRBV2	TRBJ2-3	CASSGVHNRGADTQYF
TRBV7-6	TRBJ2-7	CASSLGQPYEQYF
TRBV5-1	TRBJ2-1	CASSLDREKNNEQFF
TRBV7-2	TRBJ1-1	CASSLVSQGMNTEAFF
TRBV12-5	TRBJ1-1	CASGLGLGQGRTTEAFF
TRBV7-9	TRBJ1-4	CASSYDRGNEKLFF
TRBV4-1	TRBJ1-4	CASSQVLTPTNEKLFF
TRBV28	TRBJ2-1	CASSWTSGGYNEQFF
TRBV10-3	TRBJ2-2	CAITGGPNTGELFF
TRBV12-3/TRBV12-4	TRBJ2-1	CASSFRANNEQFF
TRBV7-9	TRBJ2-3	CASSRAGDTQYF
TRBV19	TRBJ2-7	CASSRDLSYEQYF